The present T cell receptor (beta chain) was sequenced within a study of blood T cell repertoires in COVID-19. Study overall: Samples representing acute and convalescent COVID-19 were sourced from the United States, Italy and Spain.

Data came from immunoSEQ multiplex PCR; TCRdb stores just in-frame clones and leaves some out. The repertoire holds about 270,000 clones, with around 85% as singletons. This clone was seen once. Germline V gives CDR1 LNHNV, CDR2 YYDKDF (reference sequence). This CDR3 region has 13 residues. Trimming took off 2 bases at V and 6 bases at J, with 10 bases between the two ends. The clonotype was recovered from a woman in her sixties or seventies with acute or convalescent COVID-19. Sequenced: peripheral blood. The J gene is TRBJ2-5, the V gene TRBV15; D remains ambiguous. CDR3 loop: CATSRTLDKTQYF. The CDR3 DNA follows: TGTGCCACCAGCAGAACGTTAGACAAGACCCAGTACTTC.